Listed below are T cell receptor beta chains from one sample, sequenced in a study of blood T cell repertoires in COVID-19. Sequenced by immunoSEQ multiplex PCR; TCRdb stores in-frame clones only, minus some. The repertoire has 90,000 to 100,000 clones, 86% of them found once; the top ten carry approximately 1.8%. Sample: peripheral blood. Receptor source: an elderly man with acute or convalescent COVID-19. Both conserved end residues are part of each CDR3. D genes are given only for firm matches. Not all rows give a size; the values are once, few, many and, for expanded clones, a class.

>TRBV5-4|TRBJ2-7|NA|TRBD2
CASSRTSGDPYEQYF
TGTGCCAGCAGCAGAACTAGCGGGGATCCCTACGAGCAGTACTTC
>TRBV6-1|TRBJ1-5|NA|NA
CASSESVSGAQHF
TGTGCCAGCAGTGAATCAGTCTCAGGGGCCCAGCATTTT
>TRBV3-1/TRBV3-2|TRBJ1-6|NA|NA
CASSQVGGNSPLHF
TGTGCCAGCAGCCAAGTTGGGGGGAATTCACCCCTCCACTTT
>TRBV9|TRBJ1-5|NA|TRBD1
CASNLTGPDQPQHF
TGTGCCAGCAACTTGACAGGGCCAGATCAGCCCCAGCATTTT
>TRBV30|TRBJ1-2|NA|NA
CAWSKDSYGYTF
TGTGCCTGGAGTAAAGATAGTTATGGCTACACCTTC
>TRBV7-9|TRBJ2-1|NA|NA
CASSLARRSNEQFF
TGTGCCAGCAGCTTAGCCAGAAGAAGCAATGAGCAGTTCTTC
>TRBV7-8|TRBJ2-7|once|TRBD2
CASSTRSSGSGYEQYF
TGTGCCAGCAGCACACGATCTAGCGGGAGTGGCTACGAGCAGTACTTC
>TRBV6-1|TRBJ1-2|NA|TRBD1
CASSEGDRANYGYTF
TGTGCCAGCAGCGAAGGGGACAGAGCTAACTATGGCTACACCTTC
>TRBV5-6|TRBJ2-1|NA|TRBD1
CASSGRDRGQNEQFF
TGTGCCAGCAGCGGCCGGGACAGGGGGCAGAATGAGCAGTTCTTC
>TRBV6-2/TRBV6-3|TRBJ1-1|NA|NA
CASSGGKGGRTEAFF
TGTGCCAGCAGTGGAGGAAAGGGCGGACGCACTGAAGCTTTCTTT
>TRBV28|TRBJ2-7|NA|TRBD1
CASSLRVGGWNEQYF
TGTGCCAGCAGCCTCAGGGTAGGGGGCTGGAACGAGCAGTACTTC
>TRBV5-4|TRBJ1-2|NA|NA
CASSANRAPGYGYTF
TGTGCCAGCAGCGCTAACAGGGCCCCTGGCTATGGCTACACCTTC
>TRBV19|TRBJ2-5|few|TRBD1
CASAGGAEETQYF
TGTGCCAGTGCAGGGGGCGCGGAAGAGACCCAGTACTTC
>TRBV6-6|TRBJ2-1|NA|TRBD2
CASFSSGGSNEQFF
TGTGCCAGCTTTTCTAGCGGGGGGTCAAATGAGCAGTTCTTC
>TRBV7-3|TRBJ2-1|NA|TRBD2
CASSFSTSGSDEQFF
TGTGCCAGCAGCTTTTCGACTAGCGGGAGTGATGAGCAGTTCTTC
>TRBV7-9|TRBJ2-2|NA|TRBD2
CASSSGEDSGRFGELFF
TGTGCCAGCAGCTCCGGCGAGGATAGCGGGAGGTTTGGGGAGCTGTTTTTT
>TRBV9|TRBJ1-2|few|NA
CASSTSPGGSYGYTF
TGTGCCAGCAGCACATCCCCGGGAGGGTCCTATGGCTACACCTTC
>TRBV5-6|TRBJ2-2|NA|TRBD2
CASSLLAGGPNTGELFF
TGTGCCAGCAGCTTGCTAGCGGGAGGACCGAACACCGGGGAGCTGTTTTTT
>TRBV18|TRBJ1-4|NA|NA
CASSPSTREKLFF
TGTGCCAGCTCACCATCGACACGCGAAAAACTGTTTTTT
>TRBV9|TRBJ1-1|NA|NA
CASSVGGDTEAFF
TGTGCCAGCAGCGTAGGAGGAGACACTGAAGCTTTCTTT
>TRBV14|TRBJ1-2|NA|TRBD1
CASSQVQGADGYTF
TGTGCCAGCAGCCAAGTGCAGGGGGCGGATGGCTACACCTTC
>TRBV11-2|TRBJ1-6|NA|TRBD1
CASSSRTGGGSPLHF
TGTGCCAGCAGCTCTCGGACAGGGGGAGGATCACCCCTCCACTTT
>TRBV24-1|TRBJ2-1|NA|TRBD1
CATSDPGQGDREQFF
TGTGCCACCAGTGACCCGGGACAGGGGGATCGTGAGCAGTTCTTC
>TRBV6-2/TRBV6-3|TRBJ2-4|NA|TRBD2
CASSYGTSGSWGQLAQNIQYF
TGTGCCAGCAGTTACGGGACTAGCGGGAGTTGGGGCCAACTAGCCCAAAACATTCAGTACTTC
>TRBV6-2/TRBV6-3|TRBJ1-5|NA|TRBD1
CASSGQGGNQPQHF
TGTGCCAGCAGTGGACAGGGCGGCAATCAGCCCCAGCATTTT
>TRBV7-2|TRBJ1-2|once|NA
CASSPPRTGPYGYTF
TGTGCCAGCAGCCCGCCCCGTACAGGGCCTTATGGTTACACCTTC
>TRBV23-1|TRBJ2-7|once|NA
CASSQSLRQGPWNEQYF
TGCGCCAGCAGTCAATCGCTACGGCAGGGTCCTTGGAACGAGCAGTACTTC
>TRBV9|TRBJ1-2|NA|TRBD1
CASSVQGGIYGYTF
TGTGCCAGCAGCGTACAGGGGGGAATCTATGGCTACACCTTC